This TCR beta chain was obtained from a study of cytomegalovirus exposure and HLA in healthy donors (dated by TCRdb to about 2017). Concerning the study at large: An earlier analysis of around 600 of the donors reported 250 to 300 Gb of sequence data and 117 million unique TCR beta sequences from 150 million to 200 million T cells. An early release that covered several hundred HLA-typed donors contained approximately 320 gigabases of sequencing data and around 80 million unique TCR sequences. Among the approximately 400 genotyped donors, roughly 80% belonged to the genetic ancestry cluster associated with self-reported Caucasian donors. The study aimed to test whether signatures of past pathogen exposure could be identified by cataloging public T cell receptors. The study used immunosequencing to profile the T cell repertoires of around 600 subjects and linked those repertoires to cytomegalovirus serostatus. Along with the roughly 710-subject first cohort, a separate validation cohort of over 90 different subjects was used. High-throughput TCR immunosequencing, statistical association of individual TCRs with disease status, and machine learning were combined to predict cytomegalovirus infection status. In a later analysis, previously published TCR beta repertoires from about 670 donors were re-analyzed and high-resolution HLA genotyping was added so that TCR occurrence patterns could be studied. The later analysis used no new phenotypic data to find candidate immune exposures, relying instead on TCR beta sequences and their occurrence across donors. In an earlier analysis of roughly 540 of the donors, high-throughput TCR beta sequencing was used to judge whether each TCR beta V gene segment behaved as functional or pseudogenic. Alongside the repertoire data, information on donor age, sex, ethnicity and CMV serostatus was compiled. A later genetic analysis took genome-wide SNP genotypes for about 60% of the roughly 670 donors and used that subset as a discovery cohort. All discovery cohort repertoires had been generated using a single sequencing platform. HLA typing included class I and class II loci at four-digit resolution. The number of donors typed differed by locus, with 629-630 for A, B, C, DRB1 and DQB1, roughly 520 for DQA1, 600 to 610 for DPA1, and around 460 for DPB1. Several DR-DQ haplotypes were treated as single units for association and clustering because of strong linkage in the cohort. On average, roughly 250,000 unique TCR beta nucleotide sequences were sequenced per donor among about 400 genotyped donors of the cohort, with roughly 19% of those sequences being non-productive.

In this sample, this clone turned up a few times. The antigen this receptor binds is unknown. Base quality data are lacking; no much larger clone is found one base away. The cohort consisted of 650 to 700 healthy bone marrow donors. All cohort members were sampled while nominally healthy, although unrecorded immune exposures were likely present. The donor tested CMV seronegative and was one of the 352 seronegative cohort members. Each donor provided a peripheral blood sample, and peripheral blood mononuclear cells were used for TCR beta sequencing. The Qiagen DNeasy Blood Extraction Kit was used to extract genomic DNA from the blood cell samples. Library prep was done by the immunoSEQ multiplex PCR assay. For the multiplex PCR, a mixture combining 60 forward primers for TCR Vbeta segments and 13 reverse primers for TCR Jbeta segments was used. The CDR3 region of rearranged TCR beta genes was amplified from genomic DNA with a multiplex PCR assay. On the Illumina HiSeq System, the amplified TCR beta libraries were sequenced as 87-base-pair reads. The authors processed their data as follows. In a later analysis, roughly 80 million unique TCR beta chains were counted across the 500 to 850 repertoires, and roughly 11 million of these chains were shared by at least two donors. Raw reads were error-corrected and collapsed into unique sequences with a nearest-neighbor algorithm that merged closely related sequences to remove PCR and sequencing errors. Alignment of CDR3 sequences to IMGT reference sequences was used to assign V, D and J gene segments. For a sequence to be retained, at least a six-nucleotide match to both a V gene segment and a J gene segment was required. Rearrangements were classified as productive when the CDR3 lacked stop codons and remained in frame with V and J, and all other rearrangements were classified as non-productive. CDR3 was defined according to IMGT convention as the region running from the second conserved V-encoded cysteine to the conserved J-encoded phenylalanine. In an earlier analysis of around 570 of the donors, sequences lacking an unambiguous match to a single V gene segment were excluded. An earlier analysis of a few hundred of the donors called V segments functional above 56.7% productive rearrangements and segregating when the between-donor standard deviation exceeded 5%. A statistical classification framework was developed to diagnose cytomegalovirus status using the catalog of TCR beta chain sequences. In a later analysis, V and J genes were assigned by comparing TCR nucleotide sequences against IMGT/GENE-DB human TR gene sequences. Using the TCRdist pipeline, a later analysis assigned CDR3 sequences along with most-parsimonious VDJ recombination scenarios. In a later analysis, every TCR beta chain was defined by the combination of its CDR3 amino acid sequence and its V-gene family, and reads without a unique V-gene family were dropped. A later analysis removed several hundred highly shared, low-generation-probability nucleotide sequences to deal with suspected cross-contamination and a sequencing artifact. A later analysis calculated a clonal expansion index for each public chain from normalized within-repertoire ranks of inferred template counts. In a later analysis, generation probabilities were computed using a VDJ recombination model fitted to out-of-frame rearrangements, and the results were checked against IGoR. In a later analysis, TCR-TCR, TCR-HLA and TCR-CMV co-occurrence was scored with hypergeometric tests, and a repertoire-size bias correction was applied to TCR pairs. To estimate false discovery rates, a later analysis permuted the HLA or CMV assignments 20 times. In a later analysis, co-occurring TCRs were grouped using DBSCAN, and TCRdist sequence similarity was added for clustering within HLA-allele-positive subsets. Repertoires with fewer than 30,000 or more than 120,000 public chains were left out of co-occurrence clustering, as were five repertoires with anomalous nucleotide sharing. TCRdb retrieved this table from immuneACCESS and kept in-frame rearrangements only. Not all clones are present; in checked studies, unresolved V genes account for under half, and no reason is known for the remainder. For V, J and clone size, that table is used; D and trimming come from the DNA. The sample data list around 120,000 clones, and 75% of these were observed just once. In total, the top ten clones hold around 1.5% of the sample.

The research as a whole found: Cytomegalovirus status was reported to be diagnosed by the classifier with high specificity and sensitivity in both the original and validation cohorts. A few of the identified cytomegalovirus-associated TCR beta chains were confirmed in vitro to be specific for cytomegalovirus antigens. A later analysis found that TCR association rates varied across HLA loci, with DRB1 alleles showing the most associated TCRs and HLA-C alleles the fewest. A cluster of highly shared sequence variants was judged likely to represent a technical artifact of the sequencing pipeline. In a later analysis, most CMV-associated TCR beta chains were found to appear HLA-restricted, with HLA associations seemingly driven largely by CMV exposure. When HLA alleles, especially DR and DQ, strongly co-occurred, attributing TCR associations to individual alleles was difficult. In a later analysis, several top co-occurrence clusters were reported to appear linked to parvovirus B19, influenza, CMV and Epstein-Barr virus. A further reported finding was that TCR beta sequences accurately predicted the HLA-A and HLA-B alleles for most subjects in the first cohort. Because HLA typing was unavailable for some donors at each locus, only the typed subset was used in association tests. A later genetic analysis reported fewer N-insertions in productive TCRs among donors in an Asian-associated ancestry cluster than the roughly 700-donor mean. CMV serostatus was the only immune exposure information available for the cohort. Linkage disequilibrium might explain the correlated functional status among segregating V segments, but an unknown experimental factor could not be ruled out. In a later analysis, about 17,000 TCR beta sequences were associated with specific HLA alleles at a false discovery rate of 0.05. Most TCR sequences were seen in very few donors, while some public TCRs were found in many individuals. Roughly 17 rarely observed V segments, including chromosome 9 orphons, were excluded from the earlier analysis of several hundred of the donors because counts were too low. In the study, some 180 TCR beta chains were listed as associated with cytomegalovirus. In a later genetic analysis, a missense DCLRE1C variant was associated with V-gene and J-gene trimming of TCR beta chains, and the association was replicated in an independent cohort. Only TCR beta chains were sequenced in this cohort, and the absence of alpha or paired-chain data limited detectable features. The presence/absence analyses assumed that sequencing depth was roughly uniform across donors, and that assumption may not be true. A later analysis found that HLA-associated TCR beta chains were more clonally expanded and had lower generation probabilities than equally common non-associated chains. According to the authors, the approach could potentially be generalized to other disease states and immunological phenotypes. Broadly in line with IMGT annotations, most TCR beta V segments showed up in productive rearrangements about 87% or about 30% of the time in an earlier analysis of under 700 of the donors.

This clonotype was obtained from a woman under 30 in good health and CMV-seronegative. Sequencing was carried out using PBMCs.

The encoded CDR3 is CASSEARRVGANSPLHF. The DNA reads TGTGCCAGCAGTGAAGCGCGCAGGGTTGGCGCTAATTCACCCCTCCACTTT. The rearrangement joined TRBV6-1 to TRBJ1-6, and TRBD1 may be the D gene, going by 5 matching bases. Counted from cysteine to phenylalanine, this CDR3 has 17 amino acids. Left in the record is the CDR3 DNA by itself, 51 bases read in frame from the first base. CDR1 and CDR2 are drawn from the germline V gene: MNHNS, SASEGT. V loses 0 bases of germline sequence and J loses 6 bases, and the interval between the two ends is 15 bases.